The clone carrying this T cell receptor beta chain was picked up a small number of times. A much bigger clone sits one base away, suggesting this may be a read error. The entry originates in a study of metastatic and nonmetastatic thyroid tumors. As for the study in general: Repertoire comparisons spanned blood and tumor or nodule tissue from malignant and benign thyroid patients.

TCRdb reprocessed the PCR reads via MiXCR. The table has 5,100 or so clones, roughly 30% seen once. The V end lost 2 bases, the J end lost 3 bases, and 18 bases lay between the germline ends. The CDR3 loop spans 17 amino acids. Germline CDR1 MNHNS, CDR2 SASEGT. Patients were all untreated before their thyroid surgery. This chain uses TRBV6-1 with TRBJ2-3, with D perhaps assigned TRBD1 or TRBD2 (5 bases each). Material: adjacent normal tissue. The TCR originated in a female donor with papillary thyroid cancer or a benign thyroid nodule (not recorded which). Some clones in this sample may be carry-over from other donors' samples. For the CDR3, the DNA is TGTGCCAGCAGTGAAAGGCGGGCAGGGTTAGGGACAGATACGCAGTATTTT. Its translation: CASSERRAGLGTDTQYF.